This T cell receptor beta chain was recorded in a study of tissue T cells after allogeneic stem cell transplantation. With 3 bases removed from V and 3 bases from J, the gap between germline ends came to 8 bases. The CDR3 is 13 amino acids. Germline V gene lookup returns CDR1 NSQYPW and CDR2 LRSPGD (reference sequence). TCRdb's copy holds only in-frame clones and misses some; the assay was immunoSEQ multiplex PCR. The data contain 45,000 to 50,000 clones, less than 75% of them singletons. Note on this clone: Gene names denote mouse genes. Read sequence stops 1 residue before the CDR3 end, and the germline J gene provides the missing end.

The TCR sequence derives from a pool of C57BL/6 mice in good health. The genes are TRBV1 and TRBJ1-1; D remains unclear. Material: sorted cells pooled from one or two spleens. CDR3 loop: CTCSAGSDTEVFF. CDR3 DNA, as far as it was read: TGCACCTGCAGTGCCGGGAGTGACACAGAAGTCTTC.